The entry that follows covers one T cell receptor beta chain sequence. Its antigen is unknown. Naive CD8 cells comprised CD45RO-negative, CCR7-positively selected cells, excluding terminally differentiated effector memory CD45RA+ cells. The data are from a study of shared clonotypes between healthy human individuals. Study-wide context: Participating donors consisted of a couple of women and a few men aged 18 to 49. Study-level results: It was anticipated that sequencing depth would influence how many clonotypes donors shared.

The assay was carried out at the deep level. Sequencing was performed with immunoSEQ multiplex PCR; in TCRdb, only in-frame clones are kept and a portion is missing. The profile shows roughly 2,000,000 clones, 93% of them singletons. V lost 1 base, J lost 0 bases, and 9 bases lay in between. The CDR3 sequence is 15 residues long. Germline loops: CDR1 SGHTA, CDR2 FQGNSA. The origin of this receptor is a man between 18 and 35 years old in good health. Some clones in this sample may be carry-over from other donors' samples. The V call is TRBV7-2, the J call TRBJ1-2, with D uncertain. Sample: naive CD8+ T cells from PBMCs. This CDR3 reads CASSLVPEPNYGYTF. In DNA form, the CDR3 reads TGTGCCAGCAGCTTAGTACCAGAGCCTAACTATGGCTACACCTTC.